This T cell receptor (beta chain) emerged from a study of beta chain features in type 1 diabetes. cDNA synthesis used the whole RNA isolate, giving expressed TCRB sequences. Sequencing used immunoSEQ multiplex PCR; TCRdb keeps in-frame clones, though not all of them. This table holds just over 450,000 clones, about 30% found once. The sample comprised naive CD4+ T cells from blood. The source of this sequence is a man aged 18 to 29 in good health.

CDR3 sequence (DNA): TGTGCCAGCAGCTTAGGCGGGCGGGGTCGCACAGATACGCAGTATTTT. Its protein product is CASSLGGRGRTDTQYF. The chain joins TRBV7-9 to TRBJ2-3; a weak D match, TRBD2 (6 bases). Per germline, CDR1 SEHNR and CDR2 FQNEAQ (reference sequence). V was shortened by 1 base and J by 1 base, with 12 bases between the two germline ends. There are 16 residues in the CDR3.